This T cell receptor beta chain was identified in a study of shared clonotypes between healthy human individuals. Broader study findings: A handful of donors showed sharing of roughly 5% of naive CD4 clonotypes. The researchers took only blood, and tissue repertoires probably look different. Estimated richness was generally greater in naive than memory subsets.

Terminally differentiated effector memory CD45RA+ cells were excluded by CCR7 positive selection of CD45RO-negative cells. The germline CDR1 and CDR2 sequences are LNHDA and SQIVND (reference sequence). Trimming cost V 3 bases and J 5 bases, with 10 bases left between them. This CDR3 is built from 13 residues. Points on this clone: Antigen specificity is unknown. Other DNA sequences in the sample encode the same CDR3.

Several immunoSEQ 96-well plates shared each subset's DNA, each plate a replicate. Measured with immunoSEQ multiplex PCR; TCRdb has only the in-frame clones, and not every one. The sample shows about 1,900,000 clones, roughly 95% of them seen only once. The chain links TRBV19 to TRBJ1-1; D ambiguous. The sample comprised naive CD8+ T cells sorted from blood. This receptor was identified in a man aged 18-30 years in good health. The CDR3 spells CASSIGKTTEAFF. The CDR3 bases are TGTGCCAGTAGTATCGGGAAGACGACTGAAGCTTTCTTT.